This T cell receptor beta chain was documented in a study of cytomegalovirus exposure and HLA in healthy donors. Study-level points and caveats: In a later analysis, at a false discovery rate of 0.05, under 20,000 TCR beta sequences were associated with HLA alleles.

Note on this clone: Its antigen is currently unknown.

The germline V and J ends were trimmed by 0 bases and 10 bases, with 14 bases remaining between them. This CDR3 spans 14 amino acids. In germline, CDR1 is SGDLS, CDR2 YYNGEE. 13 Jbeta primers and 60 Vbeta primers were used for the PCR. Measured with immunoSEQ multiplex PCR; TCRdb has only the in-frame clones, and not every one. The sample records about 57,000 clones, 75% to 85% being singletons. Material for sequencing was PBMCs. This clonotype was sampled from a young man in good health and CMV-seronegative. V is TRBV9 and J is TRBJ2-1; the D gene is possibly TRBD2 (7 bases). The CDR3 DNA follows: TGTGCCAGCAGCGTAGTCGGGGGGCCTCGCGAGCAGTTCTTC. Its translation: CASSVVGGPREQFF.